This TCR beta chain was profiled in a study of blood T cell repertoires in COVID-19. As originally analysed: Quantification of nucleated cells was approximated via reference gene primer amplification. The data were produced by immunoSEQ multiplex PCR, yet TCRdb's version contains in-frame clones alone and is incomplete. V and J calls and clone size come straight from that table; D and trimming were deduced from the DNA. The sample has about 240,000 clones, around 83% seen once. Seattle-derived patients entered the study during active infection and were followed longitudinally. Sequenced sample: peripheral blood. The source of this sequence is a woman aged 80 or over with COVID-19, enrolled during active disease.

The CDR3 coding sequence is TGTGCCAGCAGCTTGGAAGCAGGGTATTTCTTCGAGACCCAGTACTTC. This codes for CASSLEAGYFFETQYF. The rearrangement links TRBV5-6 to TRBJ2-5, with a weak D call TRBD1 (5 bases). The V gene lost 0 bases and the J gene lost 5 bases, with 17 bases spanning the gap. CDR3 size: 16 residues. Germline V gene lookup returns CDR1 SGHDT and CDR2 YYEEEE.